Below, one T cell receptor (beta chain) is given with its context. The source material, RNA transcripts, was used to amplify TCR beta CDR3 regions. Researchers ran a first-round RT-PCR on the TCR CDR3 using the HTBI primer set. TCRdb reprocessed the multiplex PCR reads via MiXCR and lists one record per CDR3 protein. The sample yields almost 600,000 distinct CDR3 sequences, just over 45% seen once. This entry is derived from a study of T cells in Graves' hyperthyroidism and ophthalmopathy. Researchers barred patients who had uncontrolled infection, other autoimmune disease, pregnancy or lactation. The germline V gene has CDR1 SNHLY and CDR2 FYNNEI. The junction had 5 bases not matched to a gene; V was cut back by 7 bases and J by 0 bases. The CDR3 spans 15 residues.

The clonotype comes from a woman younger than 30 with Graves' hyperthyroidism. The sample comprised peripheral blood or thyroid tissue (not recorded which). V is TRBV2 and J is TRBJ1-3; 8 nucleotides align to TRBD1. The CDR3 loop reads CASKRDRHSGNTIYF. The DNA for the CDR3 is TGTGCCAGCAAGAGGGACAGGCACTCTGGAAACACCATATATTTT.